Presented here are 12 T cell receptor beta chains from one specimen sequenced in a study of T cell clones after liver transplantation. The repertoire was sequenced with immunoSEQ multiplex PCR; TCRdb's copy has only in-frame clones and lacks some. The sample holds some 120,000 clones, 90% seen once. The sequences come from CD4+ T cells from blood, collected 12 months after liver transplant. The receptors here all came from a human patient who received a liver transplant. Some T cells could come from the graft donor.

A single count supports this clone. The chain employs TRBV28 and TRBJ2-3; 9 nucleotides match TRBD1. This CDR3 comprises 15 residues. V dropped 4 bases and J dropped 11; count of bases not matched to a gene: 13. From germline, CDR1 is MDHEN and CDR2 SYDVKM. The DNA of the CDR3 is TGTGCCAGCAGTTCACCGGGACAGGGAGGGATGAAGCAGTATTTT. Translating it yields CASSSPGQGGMKQYF.

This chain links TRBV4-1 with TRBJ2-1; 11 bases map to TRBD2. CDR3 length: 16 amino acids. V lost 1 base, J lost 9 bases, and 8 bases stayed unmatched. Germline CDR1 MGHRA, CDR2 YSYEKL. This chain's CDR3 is CASSQVEVAGGSEQFF. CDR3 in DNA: TGCGCCAGCAGCCAAGTCGAAGTAGCGGGAGGGAGTGAGCAGTTCTTC.

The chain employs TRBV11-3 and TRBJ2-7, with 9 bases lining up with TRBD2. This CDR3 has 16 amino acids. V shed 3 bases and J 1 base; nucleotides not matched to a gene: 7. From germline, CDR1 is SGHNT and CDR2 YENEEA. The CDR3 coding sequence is TGTGCCAGCAGCTTGCGGACTAGCGAACAATCCTACGAGCAGTACTTC. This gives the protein CASSLRTSEQSYEQYF.

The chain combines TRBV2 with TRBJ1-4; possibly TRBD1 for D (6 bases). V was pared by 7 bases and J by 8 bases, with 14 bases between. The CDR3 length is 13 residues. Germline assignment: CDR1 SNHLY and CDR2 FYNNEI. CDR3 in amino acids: CASKLRTDEKLFF. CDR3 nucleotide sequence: TGTGCCAGCAAGTTACGGACAGACGAAAAACTGTTTTTT.

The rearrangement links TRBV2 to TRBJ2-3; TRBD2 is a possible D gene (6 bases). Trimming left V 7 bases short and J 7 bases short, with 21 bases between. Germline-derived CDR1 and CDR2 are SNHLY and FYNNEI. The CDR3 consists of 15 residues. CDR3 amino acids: CASTAIQRVGNTQYF. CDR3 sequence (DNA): TGTGCCAGCACCGCTATACAGCGGGTCGGGAATACGCAGTATTTT. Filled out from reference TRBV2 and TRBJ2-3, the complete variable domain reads EPEVTQTPSHQVTQMGQEVILRCVPISNHLYFYWYRQILGQKVEFLVSFYNNEISEKSEIFDDQFSVERPDGSNFTLKIRSTKLEDSAMYFCASTAIQRVGNTQYFGPGTRLTVL.

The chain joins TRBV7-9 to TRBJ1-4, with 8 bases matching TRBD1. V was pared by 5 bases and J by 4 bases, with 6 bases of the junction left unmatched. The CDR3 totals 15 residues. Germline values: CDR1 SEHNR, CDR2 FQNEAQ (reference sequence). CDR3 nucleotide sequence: TGTGCCAGCAGCCCGGGGACAGGTTATAATGAAAAACTGTTTTTT. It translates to CASSPGTGYNEKLFF.

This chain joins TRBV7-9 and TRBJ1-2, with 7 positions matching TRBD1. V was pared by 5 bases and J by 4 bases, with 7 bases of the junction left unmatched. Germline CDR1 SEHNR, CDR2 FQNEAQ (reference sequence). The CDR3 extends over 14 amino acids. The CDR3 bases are TGTGCCAGCAGCCCCAACAGGGGCACCTATGGCTACACCTTC. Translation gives CASSPNRGTYGYTF.

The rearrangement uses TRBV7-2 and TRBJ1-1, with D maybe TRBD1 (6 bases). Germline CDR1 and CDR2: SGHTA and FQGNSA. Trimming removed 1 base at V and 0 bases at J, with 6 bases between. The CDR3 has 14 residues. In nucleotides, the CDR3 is TGTGCCAGCAGCTTAGGGACAGTGAACACTGAAGCTTTCTTT. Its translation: CASSLGTVNTEAFF.

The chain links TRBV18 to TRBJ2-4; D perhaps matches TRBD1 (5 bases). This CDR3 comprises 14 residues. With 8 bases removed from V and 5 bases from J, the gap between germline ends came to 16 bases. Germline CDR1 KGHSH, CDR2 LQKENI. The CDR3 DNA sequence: TGTGCCAGCCAGAGGTACGTAGGGGAAAACATTCAGTACTTC. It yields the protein CASQRYVGENIQYF.

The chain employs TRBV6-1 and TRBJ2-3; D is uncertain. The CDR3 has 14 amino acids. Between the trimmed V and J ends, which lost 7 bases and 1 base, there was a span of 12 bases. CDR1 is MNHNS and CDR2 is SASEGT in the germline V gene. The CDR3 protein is CASTEGYRTDTQYF. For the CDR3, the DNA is TGTGCCAGCACCGAAGGGTACCGCACAGATACGCAGTATTTT.

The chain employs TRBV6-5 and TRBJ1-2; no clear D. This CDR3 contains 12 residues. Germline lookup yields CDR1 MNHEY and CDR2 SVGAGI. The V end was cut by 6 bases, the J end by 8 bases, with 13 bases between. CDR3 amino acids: CASRDGPNGYTF. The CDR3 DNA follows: TGTGCCAGCAGGGATGGACCTAACGGCTACACCTTC.

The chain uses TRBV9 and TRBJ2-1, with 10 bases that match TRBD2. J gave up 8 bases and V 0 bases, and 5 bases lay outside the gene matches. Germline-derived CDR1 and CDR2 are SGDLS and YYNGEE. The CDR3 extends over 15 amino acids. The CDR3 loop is CASSVGAGGPHEQFF. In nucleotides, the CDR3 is TGTGCCAGCAGCGTAGGAGCGGGAGGGCCTCATGAGCAGTTCTTC.